This entry lists 32 T cell receptor beta chains sequenced from one sample in a study of blood T cell repertoires in COVID-19. Assay used: immunoSEQ multiplex PCR; TCRdb lists only in-frame clones, some missing. This table has some 460,000 clones, around 89% appearing once. The specimen sequenced was peripheral blood. Receptors originate from a woman in her 30s with acute or convalescent COVID-19.

V and J are TRBV5-1 and TRBJ1-6; 7 bases line up with TRBD1. The CDR3 spans 15 residues. Trimming took 0 bases from V and 7 from J; bases not matched to a gene: 4. Germline V gene data show CDR1 as SGHRS and CDR2 as YFSETQ. The CDR3 reads CASSLEGGANSPLHF. CDR3 DNA: TGCGCCAGCAGCTTGGAAGGGGGCGCGAATTCACCCCTCCACTTT.

The chain joins TRBV7-2 to TRBJ2-1, with 10 bases that match TRBD2. This CDR3 is built from 14 residues. J gave up 3 bases and V 9 bases, and 5 bases lay outside the gene matches. Germline-derived CDR1 and CDR2 are SGHTA and FQGNSA. The CDR3 is CASTAGGFYNEQFF. The CDR3 region has the DNA TGTGCCAGTACAGCGGGGGGGTTCTACAATGAGCAGTTCTTC.

This sequence joins TRBV3-1 (or the pseudogene TRBV3-2) and TRBJ1-2; D gene unclear. The CDR3 covers 16 residues. V was pared by 2 bases and J by 0 bases, with 13 bases between. From germline, CDR1 is LGHDT and CDR2 YNNKEL (reference sequence). CDR3 sequence (DNA): TGTGCCAGCAGCCAATCGGGTCCATCGGCTAACTATGGCTACACCTTC. Its translation is CASSQSGPSANYGYTF.

The chain has TRBV3-1 (or the pseudogene TRBV3-2) and TRBJ2-7; possible D gene TRBD2, 6 bases. Germline loops: CDR1 LGHDT, CDR2 YNNKEL (reference sequence). Trimming removed 5 bases from V and 10 bases from J, with 12 bases in between. CDR3 length: 11 residues. The CDR3 is CASSSPGLQYF. CDR3 DNA: TGTGCCAGCAGCTCTCCGGGACTCCAGTACTTC.

This clone was counted at least ten times. The gene calls are TRBV19 and TRBJ1-5, with TRBD1 matching over 7 bases. Germline V CDR1 and CDR2: LNHDA, SQIVND (reference sequence). This CDR3 has 14 residues. The J segment lost 6 bases and the V segment lost 6 bases, leaving 8 bases of the junction unmatched. This CDR3 is CASSRQGMGQPQHF. The CDR3 nucleotides are TGTGCCAGTAGCCGACAGGGAATGGGTCAGCCCCAGCATTTT.

The chain joins TRBV9 to TRBJ2-2, with TRBD1 matching over 8 bases. CDR3 length equals 16 residues. The germline V gene has CDR1 SGDLS and CDR2 YYNGEE. V shed 3 bases and J 5 bases; nucleotides not matched to a gene: 9. CDR3 amino acids: CASSGTDRELTGELFF. The CDR3 DNA sequence: TGTGCCAGCAGCGGGACGGACAGGGAGCTGACCGGGGAGCTGTTTTTT.

In this sample, this clone turned up once. The rearrangement uses TRBV5-1 and TRBJ2-2, with D possibly matching TRBD1 (6 bases). V dropped 4 bases and J dropped 6 bases, with 10 bases sitting between them. Germline CDR1 reads SGHRS; CDR2 reads YFSETQ. The CDR3 has 13 residues. CDR3 bases: TGCGCCAGCAGCCCTACAGGGTCCGGGGAGCTGTTTTTT. Its protein product is CASSPTGSGELFF.

This clone has just one count. The V gene is TRBV30, the J gene TRBJ1-4; 11 bases agree with TRBD1. Germline CDR1 is GTSNPN and CDR2 is SVGIG (reference sequence). The J segment lost 6 bases and the V segment lost 0 bases, leaving 12 bases of the junction unmatched. This CDR3 has 18 residues. CDR3 coding DNA: TGTGCCTGGAGTGTCGGTAGGACAGGGGGCGCTTCGGATGAAAAACTGTTTTTT. Encoded protein: CAWSVGRTGGASDEKLFF.

The chain uses TRBV5-6 and TRBJ2-5; 9 bases line up with TRBD2. Per germline, CDR1 SGHDT and CDR2 YYEEEE. The CDR3 totals 14 residues. V trimming: 1 base; J trimming: 5 bases; junction bases outside the gene matches: 3. CDR3 loop: CASSLLTSGETQYF. The CDR3 DNA reads as TGTGCCAGCAGCTTGTTAACTAGCGGGGAGACCCAGTACTTC.

The chain carries TRBV5-1 and TRBJ2-3; TRBD1 matches 7 bases. Germline values: CDR1 SGHRS, CDR2 YFSETQ. The length of the CDR3 is 14 residues. Germline trimming cut 5 bases from V and 2 bases from J; bases unmatched to any gene: 5. The CDR3 DNA follows: TGCGCCAGCAGGAGAACAGGGGACACAGATACGCAGTATTTT. Its protein is CASRRTGDTDTQYF.

Comment on this clone: Additional DNA sequences in this sample encode the identical CDR3. The J gene is TRBJ2-5, the V gene TRBV9; 8 bases are a match to TRBD2. CDR3 size: 14 residues. V was clipped by 2 bases and J by 1 base; unmatched bases: 1. Germline V gene lookup returns CDR1 SGDLS and CDR2 YYNGEE. CDR3 in amino acids: CASSVGGAQETQYF. The CDR3 nucleotides are TGTGCCAGCAGCGTCGGGGGGGCCCAAGAGACCCAGTACTTC.

The chain joins TRBV4-1 to TRBJ2-3, with 8 bases identical to TRBD1. Germline V gene sequence: CDR1 MGHRA, CDR2 YSYEKL. J was trimmed by 14 bases and V by 6 bases; bases with no gene match: 16. This CDR3 region has 14 residues. The CDR3 loop is CASSVRGGTGPGYF. As DNA, the CDR3 is TGCGCCAGCAGTGTTAGAGGGGGGACAGGTCCGGGGTATTTT.

This clone showed up just a few times. The V and J genes are TRBV11-2 and TRBJ1-2; tentative D call: TRBD1 (6 bases). The CDR3 sequence is 14 residues long. Germline-derived CDR1 and CDR2 are SGHAT and FQNNGV. V was pared by 5 bases and J by 2 bases, with 12 bases between. This CDR3 reads CASSKQGGNYGYTF. The CDR3 DNA sequence: TGTGCCAGCAGCAAACAGGGCGGCAACTATGGCTACACCTTC.

The chain links TRBV2 to TRBJ2-6; D perhaps matches TRBD1 (6 bases). This CDR3 has 15 residues. Germline values: CDR1 SNHLY, CDR2 FYNNEI. Trimming left V 10 bases short and J 0 bases short, with 13 bases between. CDR3 sequence (DNA): TGTGCCACCTCGAAAGGGGGCTCTGGGGCCAACGTCCTGACTTTC. Its protein product is CATSKGGSGANVLTF.

The chain combines TRBV3-1 (or the pseudogene TRBV3-2) with TRBJ1-4; D unresolved. Germline CDR1 reads LGHDT; CDR2 reads YNNKEL (reference sequence). V was cut by 0 bases and J by 1 base, with 6 bases left in between. This CDR3 contains 15 residues. The CDR3 spells CASSQDSLTNEKLFF. The CDR3 DNA reads TGTGCCAGCAGCCAAGACTCTCTAACTAATGAAAAACTGTTTTTT.

This chain links TRBV3-1 (or the pseudogene TRBV3-2) with TRBJ2-6, with 8 positions matching TRBD1. In germline, CDR1 is LGHDT, CDR2 YNNKEL (reference sequence). The CDR3 totals 17 residues. J gave up 2 bases and V 3 bases, and 6 bases lay outside the gene matches. The CDR3 loop is CASSQRTGMTGANVLTF. The CDR3, as DNA: TGTGCCAGCAGCCAGAGGACAGGGATGACTGGGGCCAACGTCCTGACTTTC.

The rearrangement joins TRBV9 to TRBJ1-5, with D perhaps matching TRBD1 (5 bases). This CDR3 comprises 14 residues. CDR1 and CDR2 (germline): SGDLS, YYNGEE. Trimming shortened V by 4 bases and J by 7 bases, and 15 bases separated the two germline ends. The CDR3 reads CASSQSGVGQPQHF. The DNA for the CDR3 is TGTGCCAGCAGCCAATCGGGGGTTGGCCAGCCCCAGCATTTT.

The J gene is TRBJ2-2, the V gene TRBV6-6; weak D call: TRBD1 (5 bases). CDR3 length: 16 amino acids. Deletions cut 2 bases from V and 5 bases from J, with 15 bases between. Germline values: CDR1 MNHNY, CDR2 SVGAGI (reference sequence). CDR3 in DNA: TGTGCCAGCAGTTACCCCCAGGGAATTCGGACCGGGGAGCTGTTTTTT. This codes for CASSYPQGIRTGELFF.

V usage is TRBV29-1 and J usage is TRBJ1-2, with TRBD1 identical over 9 bases. The CDR3 has 14 residues. Per germline, CDR1 SQVTM and CDR2 ANQGSEA. With V trimmed by 7 bases and J by 3 bases, 9 bases remained unmatched. The CDR3 nucleotides read TGCAGCGCCTTAGCCGGACAGGGGCACTATGGCTACACCTTC. As protein: CSALAGQGHYGYTF.

This chain links TRBV7-9 with TRBJ2-1; TRBD1 matches 9 bases. Losses at the gene ends were 4 bases for V and 8 bases for J; bases not matched to a gene: 6. CDR3 length: 14 residues. Looked up from germline, CDR1 is SEHNR and CDR2 is FQNEAQ (reference sequence). CDR3 amino acids: CASSSGQGIDEQFF. The CDR3 DNA reads TGTGCCAGCAGCTCGGGACAGGGTATTGATGAGCAGTTCTTC.

This chain uses TRBV7-8 with TRBJ2-6; TRBD2 matches at 7 bases. CDR3 length equals 16 residues. V lost 0 bases to trimming and J lost 5 bases; unmatched junction nucleotides: 4. Germline V gene lookup returns CDR1 SGHVS and CDR2 FQNEAQ. The CDR3 nucleotides read TGTGCCAGCAGCTTAGCGCGGGGGTTGAGGGCCAACGTCCTGACTTTC. Translated, it gives CASSLARGLRANVLTF.

The rearrangement uses TRBV5-1 and TRBJ2-1; 8 bases map to TRBD2. The CDR3 is 18 amino acids. The J segment lost 7 bases and the V segment lost 4 bases, leaving 19 bases of the junction unmatched. Germline assignment: CDR1 SGHRS and CDR2 YFSETQ. As DNA, the CDR3 is TGCGCCAGCAGCGTTTTTTTCGGGGGGGCCGGGGGTCATAATGAGCAGTTCTTC. Amino acid sequence: CASSVFFGGAGGHNEQFF.

The gene calls are TRBV3-1 (or the pseudogene TRBV3-2) and TRBJ2-2; perhaps TRBD2 as D (5 bases). The V and J ends lost 4 bases and 5 bases respectively, with 17 bases between them. CDR1 and CDR2 (germline): LGHDT, YNNKEL (reference sequence). CDR3 length: 16 residues. CDR3 sequence: CASSRSTPTGTGELFF. The CDR3 DNA follows: TGTGCCAGCAGCCGATCGACTCCCACGGGGACCGGGGAGCTGTTTTTT.

This rearrangement joins TRBV18 to TRBJ2-5; D is possibly TRBD2 (6 bases). Germline V gives CDR1 KGHSH, CDR2 LQKENI. Trimming stripped 4 bases from V and 3 bases from J, with 12 bases between. CDR3 length: 14 residues. CDR3 in amino acids: CASSLDGGKETQYF. CDR3 in DNA: TGTGCCAGCTCACTCGATGGGGGGAAAGAGACCCAGTACTTC.

This chain joins TRBV27 and TRBJ1-5; D gene unclear. The CDR3 consists of 11 residues. The germline gives CDR1 MNHEY, CDR2 SMNVEV (reference sequence). V was clipped by 8 bases and J by 7 bases, with 9 bases between them. CDR3 loop: CASGLGQPQHF. DNA for the CDR3: TGTGCCAGCGGACTGGGACAGCCCCAGCATTTT.

The V and J genes are TRBV24-1 and TRBJ2-5, with 8 bases that match TRBD2. CDR3 length equals 13 residues. Trimming removed 9 bases from V and 5 bases from J; junction bases left unmatched: 7. Germline CDR1 reads KGHDR; CDR2 reads SFDVKD. CDR3 in DNA: TGTGCCACCTCGAGCGGGGGTAGGGAGACCCAGTACTTC. It encodes CATSSGGRETQYF.

In this sample, this clone turned up once. V gene TRBV11-2 combines with J gene TRBJ1-4; TRBD1 might be the D (6 bases). Germline CDR1 SGHAT, CDR2 FQNNGV. The CDR3 spans 16 residues. V lost 5 bases to trimming and J lost 7 bases, with 20 bases between them. This CDR3 is CASSAHKGGWFEKLFF. The CDR3 nucleotides read TGTGCCAGCAGCGCACACAAAGGGGGTTGGTTTGAAAAACTGTTTTTT.

CDR3 nucleotide sequence: TGCGCCAGCAGTGACAGATCCAATGAAAAACTGTTTTTT. Translation: CASSDRSNEKLFF. The rearrangement joins TRBV10-2 to TRBJ1-4; D gene unclear. V gave up 3 bases and J gave up 5 bases, with 7 bases separating them. Germline V gene data show CDR1 as WSHSY and CDR2 as SAAADI. This CDR3 contains 13 residues.

The chain has TRBV30 and TRBJ2-5; 8 bases are a match to TRBD1. In germline, CDR1 is GTSNPN, CDR2 SVGIG (reference sequence). CDR3 length equals 14 residues. Trimming at V came to 3 bases and at J to 7 bases, leaving 10 bases not matched to a gene. CDR3: CAWRVTGGQGTQYF. The CDR3 nucleotides are TGTGCCTGGAGGGTAACAGGGGGTCAGGGGACCCAGTACTTC.

The chain is built from TRBV27 and TRBJ2-5, with TRBD1 matching over 7 bases. This CDR3 comprises 18 residues. Germline V lookup: CDR1 MNHEY, CDR2 SMNVEV (reference sequence). The V and J ends lost 0 bases and 2 bases, in that order; junction bases with no gene match: 12. Here the CDR3 DNA reads TGTGCCAGCAGTTTATCAGTTTTGCGAGGGGGCCGACAAGAGACCCAGTACTTC. As protein: CASSLSVLRGGRQETQYF.

The chain uses TRBV29-1 and TRBJ1-2, with 7 bases identical to TRBD1. The germline V gene encodes CDR1 SQVTM and CDR2 ANQGSEA. The CDR3 totals 11 residues. The V and J ends lost 8 bases and 8 bases, in that order; junction bases with no gene match: 8. CDR3 residues: CSTGQVDGYTF. The CDR3 DNA reads as TGCAGCACCGGACAGGTAGACGGCTACACCTTC.

The chain is built from TRBV28 and TRBJ1-3; 7 positions agree with TRBD1. This CDR3 contains 14 residues. Germline V gives CDR1 MDHEN, CDR2 SYDVKM. The ends lost 7 bases at V and 7 bases at J; junction bases unmatched: 10. DNA of the CDR3: TGTGCCAGCACTTTGGTTCAGGGGGGTAACACCATATATTTT. Translated: CASTLVQGGNTIYF.